The 10 T cell receptor beta chains reported below all come from one sample, sequenced in a study of response to subunit inactivated influenza vaccine. A single record per CDR3 protein comes from TCRdb applying MiXCR to the RT-PCR reads. The sample lists around 520,000 distinct CDR3 sequences, about 25% seen once, with around 1.8% in the top ten. Specimen: CD4+ T cells sorted from PBMCs, collected around 5 days after vaccination. These receptors all stem from a middle-aged man who received an inactivated influenza vaccine.

This clonotype showed up just a few times. The CDR3 is CASSLLGQGSREQYF. The CDR3 DNA reads TGTGCCAGCAGCTTGTTGGGACAGGGTTCGCGGGAGCAGTACTTC. The chain couples TRBV5-6 to TRBJ2-7, with 9 bases identical to TRBD1. Germline V gives CDR1 SGHDT, CDR2 YYEEEE. The CDR3 consists of 15 residues. The V segment lost 1 base and the J segment 7 bases; nucleotides outside the gene matches: 9.

The chain combines TRBV12-3 or TRBV12-4 with TRBJ2-5; perhaps TRBD2 as D (6 bases). The germline V and J ends were trimmed by 6 bases and 3 bases, with 11 bases remaining between them. The CDR3 runs to 13 residues. CDR3 nucleotides: TGTGCCAGCAGCCGGTGGGGGGAAGAGACCCAGTACTTC. Protein product: CASSRWGEETQYF.

The chain couples TRBV20-1 to TRBJ2-5; 10 positions match TRBD1. V shed 6 bases, J shed 5 bases, and the junction held 6 bases outside the gene matches. CDR1 is DFQATT, CDR2 SNEGSKA, per germline (reference sequence). The CDR3 is made up of 13 amino acids. CDR3 nucleotide sequence: TGCAGTGCGGGGACAGGGGTTTGGGAGACCCAGTACTTC. Residues: CSAGTGVWETQYF.

This chain uses TRBV14 with TRBJ2-1; no firm D call. The CDR3 is 15 residues long. V lost 1 base, J lost 2 bases, and 9 bases lay in between. Germline CDR1 reads SGHDN; CDR2 reads FVKESK. This CDR3 reads CASSQGGRTYNEQFF. In DNA form, the CDR3 reads TGTGCCAGCAGCCAAGGTGGTAGAACCTACAATGAGCAGTTCTTC.

V gene TRBV7-7 combines with J gene TRBJ2-5; 11 nucleotides line up with TRBD2. The CDR3 is 16 residues long. V lost 4 bases, J lost 2 bases, and 6 bases stayed unmatched. Germline V gene data show CDR1 as SSHAT and CDR2 as FNYEAQ (reference sequence). In nucleotides, the CDR3 is TGTGCCAGCAGCTACGTCGGGACTAGCGGTCAAGAGACCCAGTACTTC. As protein: CASSYVGTSGQETQYF.

The J gene is TRBJ2-3, the V gene TRBV12-3 or TRBV12-4; 10 bases agree with TRBD2. The CDR3 extends over 15 amino acids. The V gene end was trimmed by 6 bases and the J gene end by 4 bases; junction bases not matched to a gene: 7. The CDR3 reads CASRETSGVADTQYF. CDR3 coding DNA: TGTGCCAGCAGGGAAACTAGCGGGGTCGCAGATACGCAGTATTTT.

J is TRBJ2-2 and V is TRBV6-2 or TRBV6-3; possibly TRBD1 for D (6 bases). V was shortened by 6 bases and J by 0 bases, with 11 bases between the two germline ends. In germline, CDR1 is MNHEY, CDR2 SVGEGT. CDR3 length: 15 amino acids. In nucleotides, the CDR3 is TGTGCCAGCAGCGGACAGCCCGCGAACACCGGGGAGCTGTTTTTT. It encodes CASSGQPANTGELFF.

The rearrangement links TRBV5-1 to TRBJ2-2; D not resolved. Germline values: CDR1 SGHRS, CDR2 YFSETQ. V lost 7 bases, J lost 0 bases, and 13 bases lay in between. The CDR3 is made up of 15 amino acids. CDR3 residues: CASCVRSANTGELFF. As DNA, the CDR3 is TGCGCCAGCTGTGTCCGGTCCGCGAACACCGGGGAGCTGTTTTTT. Using reference TRBV5-1 and TRBJ2-2 for the parts outside the CDR3, the full variable domain is KAGVTQTPRYLIKTRGQQVTLSCSPISGHRSVSWYQQTPGQGLQFLFEYFSETQRNKGNFPGRFSGRQFSNSRSEMNVSTLELGDSALYLCASCVRSANTGELFFGEGSRLTVL.

A few counts support this clonotype. J is TRBJ1-1 and V is TRBV20-1; D not certain. The germline gives CDR1 DFQATT, CDR2 SNEGSKA (reference sequence). Trimming pared 4 bases from V and 2 bases from J, leaving 14 bases between. The CDR3 is made up of 14 amino acids. CDR3 loop: CSAILETFNTEAFF. The CDR3 coding sequence is TGCAGTGCTATCCTGGAGACCTTTAACACTGAAGCTTTCTTT.

This clonotype was found a few times. This chain connects TRBV6-2 or TRBV6-3 to TRBJ1-5; no firm D call. The germline V gene encodes CDR1 MNHEY and CDR2 SVGEGT. CDR3 length: 14 amino acids. The V gene lost 3 bases and the J gene lost 4 bases, with 10 bases spanning the gap. CDR3 residues: CASSYSMINQPQHF. For the CDR3, the DNA is TGTGCCAGCAGTTATTCGATGATTAATCAGCCCCAGCATTTT.